Listed here are 10 T cell receptor beta chains from one sample, sequenced in a study of cytomegalovirus exposure and HLA in healthy donors. Amplification used 60 Vbeta primers and 13 Jbeta primers. Profiling relied on immunoSEQ multiplex PCR, and the TCRdb table lists in-frame clones only, not all of them. The sample lists some 120,000 clones, 77% occurring once. Input material: PBMCs. The receptors were gathered from a woman in her 40s in good health and CMV-seropositive.

This clone has a single count. The J gene is TRBJ2-7, the V gene TRBV6-6; D may be TRBD2 (5 bases). The CDR3 runs to 14 residues. Germline lookup yields CDR1 MNHNY and CDR2 SVGAGI (reference sequence). V lost 0 bases, J lost 2 bases, and 8 bases lay in between. The DNA for the CDR3 is TGTGCCAGCAGTTACTCTGAGGGCCCCTACGAGCAGTACTTC. Protein: CASSYSEGPYEQYF.

In nucleotides, the CDR3 is TGTGCCAGCAGTTCTGGGACATTTTATGGCTACACCTTC. Protein: CASSSGTFYGYTF. The rearrangement uses TRBV6-5 and TRBJ1-2; perhaps TRBD1 as D (6 bases). V was clipped by 4 bases and J by 5 bases, with 11 bases between them. The CDR3 runs 13 residues. CDR1 MNHEY and CDR2 SVGAGI come from the germline V gene.

The V gene is TRBV6-1, the J gene TRBJ2-7; D remains unclear. The CDR3 extends over 13 amino acids. CDR1 and CDR2 from the germline V gene are MNHNS and SASEGT. The V end lost 6 bases, the J end lost 2 bases, and 11 bases lay between the germline ends. The CDR3 nucleotides are TGTGCCAGCAGAGACACATTAGCCTACGAGCAGTACTTC. This sequence encodes CASRDTLAYEQYF.

On this clone: This sample includes further DNA sequences coding for the same CDR3. This chain joins TRBV29-1 and TRBJ2-3; D may be TRBD2 (7 bases). CDR1 is SQVTM and CDR2 is ANQGSEA in the germline V gene. The CDR3 sequence is 13 residues long. The V end was cut by 7 bases, the J end by 4 bases, with 15 bases between. The CDR3 bases are TGCAGCGCTGGTAGGGGGGGCCCAGATACGCAGTATTTT. Translating gives CSAGRGGPDTQYF.

V usage is TRBV5-1 and J usage is TRBJ2-7; 10 bases map to TRBD2. This CDR3 is 14 amino acids long. Germline V gene data show CDR1 as SGHRS and CDR2 as YFSETQ. The V and J ends lost 2 bases and 3 bases, in that order; junction bases with no gene match: 2. CDR3: CASSFRTSGYEQYF. DNA for the CDR3: TGCGCCAGCAGCTTTAGGACTAGCGGCTACGAGCAGTACTTC.

This clone was seen more than once but under ten times. The chain carries TRBV30 and TRBJ1-1; possibly TRBD1 for D (5 bases). From germline, CDR1 is GTSNPN and CDR2 SVGIG (reference sequence). V lost 2 bases and J lost 2, with 12 bases in between. The CDR3 length is 14 residues. The chain's CDR3 is CAWSPRQINTEAFF. DNA of the CDR3: TGTGCCTGGAGTCCCAGACAGATTAACACTGAAGCTTTCTTT.

This chain joins TRBV13 and TRBJ1-1; TRBD1 aligns across 10 bases. CDR3 length: 15 residues. The V gene end was trimmed by 1 base and the J gene end by 4 bases; junction bases not matched to a gene: 3. Germline values: CDR1 PRHDT, CDR2 FYEKMQ (reference sequence). CDR3 sequence reads: CASSLEGQGITEAFF. The CDR3, as DNA: TGTGCCAGCAGCTTAGAGGGACAGGGGATCACTGAAGCTTTCTTT.

The chain is built from TRBV19 and TRBJ2-1; 8 nucleotides agree with TRBD1. V was clipped by 0 bases and J by 7 bases; unmatched bases: 5. The germline CDR1 and CDR2 sequences are LNHDA and SQIVND (reference sequence). The CDR3 is 15 amino acids. For the CDR3, the DNA is TGTGCCAGTAGTATAGAACGGACAGGGCAGAATGAGCAGTTCTTC. As protein: CASSIERTGQNEQFF.

This chain links TRBV7-9 with TRBJ2-7; a weak D match, TRBD2 (6 bases). Deletions cut 3 bases from V and 7 bases from J, with 13 bases between. Germline loops: CDR1 SEHNR, CDR2 FQNEAQ (reference sequence). The CDR3 has 13 amino acids. For the CDR3, the DNA is TGTGCCAGCAGCTTTCGACTAGTTCAAGAGCAGTACTTC. This codes for CASSFRLVQEQYF.

V is TRBV19 and J is TRBJ2-5; 10 positions agree with TRBD2. The J call may be in error: the DNA end matches TRBJ2-7 better. The germline V gene has CDR1 LNHDA and CDR2 SQIVND (reference sequence). This CDR3 has 17 residues. The CDR3 region is CASSIDLASGSSYEQYF. CDR3 nucleotides: TGTGCCAGTAGTATAGACCTTGCTAGCGGGAGCTCATACGAGCAGTACTTC.